The next 18 T cell receptor beta chains were all read from a single sample in a study of cytomegalovirus exposure and HLA in healthy donors. A multiplex PCR was run with 60 Vbeta primers and 13 Jbeta primers. TCRdb keeps only in-frame clones here, not all; method: immunoSEQ multiplex PCR. The sample holds about 140,000 clones; about 61% are singletons and the top ten take roughly 1.8%. Sequencing input: PBMCs. Receptors were obtained from a male donor in good health and CMV-seronegative.

This rearrangement joins TRBV2 to TRBJ2-7; possible D gene TRBD2, 5 bases. Germline values: CDR1 SNHLY, CDR2 FYNNEI. Trimming took 3 bases from V and 3 from J, leaving 6 bases between them. This CDR3 comprises 12 residues. This CDR3 reads CASSDEGYEQYF. In DNA, the CDR3 is TGTGCCAGCAGTGATGAGGGCTACGAGCAGTACTTC.

The chain uses TRBV28 and TRBJ1-4, with 7 bases identical to TRBD1. Unmatched junction bases numbered 6, after V lost 3 bases and J lost 11 bases. CDR1 is MDHEN, CDR2 SYDVKM, per germline. CDR3 length equals 13 residues. Here the CDR3 reads CASSFDRDGKLFF. The CDR3, as DNA: TGTGCCAGCAGTTTCGACAGGGACGGGAAACTGTTTTTT.

The chain combines TRBV27 with TRBJ1-5; D remains unclear. The germline V and J ends were trimmed by 6 bases and 6 bases, with 12 bases remaining between them. Germline V gene lookup returns CDR1 MNHEY and CDR2 SMNVEV (reference sequence). The CDR3 extends over 13 amino acids. The chain's CDR3 is CASRPLGGQPQHF. The CDR3 coding sequence is TGTGCCAGCAGGCCCTTGGGAGGTCAGCCCCAGCATTTT.

V gene TRBV6-1 combines with J gene TRBJ1-1; the D is unclear. Looked up from germline, CDR1 is MNHNS and CDR2 is SASEGT. CDR3 length equals 13 residues. V was clipped by 7 bases and J by 8 bases, with 17 bases between them. The CDR3: CASMFPRQNEAFF. CDR3 nucleotides: TGTGCCAGCATGTTCCCGAGGCAGAACGAAGCTTTCTTT.

J is TRBJ2-2 and V is TRBV27; the match to TRBD1 covers 8 bases. Germline lookup yields CDR1 MNHEY and CDR2 SMNVEV (reference sequence). This CDR3 contains 14 residues. The V and J ends lost 8 bases and 4 bases, in that order; junction bases with no gene match: 6. CDR3 amino acids: CASGRQGPTGELFF. The CDR3 bases are TGTGCCAGCGGAAGACAGGGGCCCACCGGGGAGCTGTTTTTT.

This chain joins TRBV15 and TRBJ2-3; D is possibly TRBD2 (6 bases). The CDR3 length is 15 residues. V lost 0 bases, J lost 5 bases, and 12 bases lay in between. CDR1 is LNHNV and CDR2 is YYDKDF in the germline V gene (reference sequence). The CDR3 sequence is CATSRDSREIDTQYF. In nucleotides, the CDR3 is TGTGCCACCAGCAGAGATTCCCGGGAGATAGATACGCAGTATTTT.

The rearrangement uses TRBV4-3 and TRBJ1-4; D is uncertain. The V end was cut by 1 base, the J end by 8 bases, with 17 bases between. The CDR3 is made up of 16 amino acids. The germline V gene has CDR1 LGHNA and CDR2 YSLEER. CDR3 sequence reads: CASSQGVPEASEKLFF. For the CDR3, the DNA is TGCGCCAGCAGCCAAGGTGTGCCGGAGGCATCCGAAAAACTGTTTTTT.

The chain joins TRBV19 to TRBJ1-1, with a tentative D call TRBD1 (5 bases). The CDR3 runs to 12 residues. V lost 6 bases and J lost 4, with 9 bases in between. Germline V gene sequence: CDR1 LNHDA, CDR2 SQIVND (reference sequence). CDR3 nucleotides: TGTGCCAGTAGGGGGCAAGGCACTGAAGCTTTCTTT. Protein: CASRGQGTEAFF.

This chain joins TRBV18 and TRBJ1-1; maybe TRBD1 (6 bases). CDR3 length: 19 residues. Germline lookup yields CDR1 KGHSH and CDR2 LQKENI. Trimming left V 0 bases short and J 4 bases short, with 24 bases between. The CDR3 region is CASSPPFFRGISEGTEAFF. CDR3 bases: TGTGCCAGCTCACCACCCTTCTTCAGGGGCATCAGCGAGGGCACTGAAGCTTTCTTT.

A few counts support this clone. This chain connects TRBV30 to TRBJ2-1; D possibly corresponds to TRBD2 (6 bases). Trimming removed 1 base at V and 9 bases at J, with 10 bases between. The CDR3 is 12 residues long. Germline assignment: CDR1 GTSNPN and CDR2 SVGIG (reference sequence). Here the CDR3 reads CAWSGLGGEQFF. In nucleotides, the CDR3 is TGTGCCTGGAGTGGCCTCGGGGGTGAGCAGTTCTTC. Combining the CDR3 with reference TRBV30 and TRBJ2-1 gives the whole variable domain SQTIHQWPATLVQPVGSPLSLECTVEGTSNPNLYWYRQAAGRGLQLLFYSVGIGQISSEVPQNLSASRPQDRQFILSSKKLLLSDSGFYLCAWSGLGGEQFFGPGTRLTVL.

The chain couples TRBV28 to TRBJ2-7, with D perhaps matching TRBD1 (7 bases). In germline, CDR1 is MDHEN, CDR2 SYDVKM. The CDR3 consists of 21 residues. The V end was cut by 5 bases, the J end by 0 bases, with 32 bases between. CDR3 sequence reads: CASSQLGLGGRRTGPSYEQYF. The CDR3 nucleotides are TGTGCCAGCAGTCAACTGGGCTTGGGGGGCCGCCGGACAGGACCCTCCTACGAGCAGTACTTC.

J is TRBJ1-2 and V is TRBV9; D perhaps matches TRBD1 (6 bases). This CDR3 contains 14 residues. Trimming cost V 0 bases and J 7 bases, with 13 bases left between them. The V gene's germline CDR1 is SGDLS and CDR2 YYNGEE. CDR3 loop: CASSVGTAGIGYTF. Here the CDR3 DNA reads TGTGCCAGCAGCGTAGGGACAGCCGGTATTGGCTACACCTTC.

This clone has a single count. CDR3 DNA: TGTGCCAGCAGCTTAGGCGGTCCGTACCAAGAGACCCAGTACTTC. Residues: CASSLGGPYQETQYF. V is TRBV5-6 and J is TRBJ2-5; D remains unclear. Trimming stripped 2 bases from V and 0 bases from J, with 11 bases between. The CDR3 covers 15 residues. From germline, CDR1 is SGHDT and CDR2 YYEEEE.

This chain connects TRBV5-4 to TRBJ2-7, with TRBD2 matching 7 bases. The CDR3 runs 15 residues. V shed 2 bases and J 2 bases; nucleotides not matched to a gene: 7. Germline values: CDR1 SGHNT, CDR2 YYREEE (reference sequence). The CDR3 here is CASSFGSGATYEQYF. For the CDR3, the DNA is TGTGCCAGCAGCTTTGGGAGCGGGGCCACCTACGAGCAGTACTTC.

A note on this clone: This CDR3 is also generated by other DNA sequences in the sample. The V gene is TRBV6-1, the J gene TRBJ2-7, with TRBD1 matching over 8 bases. The ends lost 6 bases at V and 0 bases at J; junction bases unmatched: 7. This CDR3 contains 15 residues. The germline V gene encodes CDR1 MNHNS and CDR2 SASEGT. The CDR3 region has the DNA TGTGCCAGCAGCCCCGGGACAGGCGTCTCCTACGAGCAGTACTTC. Its protein is CASSPGTGVSYEQYF.

The chain uses TRBV2 and TRBJ2-5; TRBD1 matches 7 bases. The end of the DNA is better explained by TRBJ2-7, so the J call may be wrong. Per the germline V gene, CDR1 is SNHLY and CDR2 is FYNNEI. The CDR3 covers 15 residues. As DNA, the CDR3 is TGTGCCAGCAGAAGTGACAGGGACGGTACTTACGAGCAGTACTTC. As protein: CASRSDRDGTYEQYF.

In its sample, this clone was seen a few times. The CDR3 protein is CASHHQGRDTEAFF. The CDR3 coding sequence is TGTGCCAGCCACCACCAGGGAAGGGACACTGAAGCTTTCTTT. The gene calls are TRBV28 and TRBJ1-1; possibly TRBD1 for D (5 bases). There are 14 residues in the CDR3. The V gene lost 8 bases and the J gene lost 3 bases, with 16 bases spanning the gap. CDR1 and CDR2 from the germline V gene are MDHEN and SYDVKM. Looking up the rest from reference TRBV28 and TRBJ1-1 gives the full variable domain: DVKVTQSSRYLVKRTGEKVFLECVQDMDHENMFWYRQDPGLGLRLIYFSYDVKMKEKGDIPEGYSVSREKKERFSLILESASTNQTSMYLCASHHQGRDTEAFFGQGTRLTVV.

This chain links TRBV27 with TRBJ1-5, with 11 positions matching TRBD1. This CDR3 is built from 15 residues. V was pared by 8 bases and J by 4 bases, with 7 bases of the junction left unmatched. Germline V gene lookup returns CDR1 MNHEY and CDR2 SMNVEV (reference sequence). The CDR3 reads CASRPGQGANQPQHF. CDR3 DNA sequence: TGTGCCAGCCGCCCCGGACAGGGGGCTAATCAGCCCCAGCATTTT.